This TCR beta chain was observed in a study of T cells in localized non-small cell lung cancer. Study-wide points: Among the top 100 tumor clones, a median about 59 appeared in adjacent lung. A single tumor region was sequenced, leaving heterogeneity possible. Longer survival (overall) was linked to higher T cell density in blood. Uninvolved adjacent lung showed higher T cell clonality than tumor.

The V end was cut by 0 bases, the J end by 6 bases, with 9 bases between. The CDR3 has 15 residues. About this clone itself: Its antigen is as yet unknown.

This table comes from immunoSEQ multiplex PCR, and its TCRdb copy is limited to in-frame clones, with some not included. In the table there are about 33,000 clones, roughly nine tenths of which are singletons. J is TRBJ1-6 and V is TRBV23-1; TRBD1 is a possible D gene (5 bases). TRBV23-1 is an ORF, with its function uncertain. This sequence was found in a man between 40 and 69 years old with stage I lung adenocarcinoma. Material: peripheral blood, obtained before any cancer treatment. DNA of the CDR3: TGCGCCAGCAGTCAATCGAGGGGAGTTAATTCACCCCTCCACTTT. Encoded protein: CASSQSRGVNSPLHF.